The sequence of this T cell receptor (beta chain) was determined in a study of T cells after yellow fever vaccination. Whole-study results and caveats: By day 5 rather than day 15, the secondary response had peaked, though it was weaker. Boosting was followed by the reappearance of most primary-vaccination clones (less than 98% CD4, about 88% CD8).

On this clonotype: Its antigen is still unknown.

CDR1 is SQVTM, CDR2 ANQGSEA, per germline. The length of the CDR3 is 16 residues. V lost 7 bases and J 0 bases, leaving 21 bases between the germline ends. The study made its TCR cDNA through 5'RACE template switching. That step introduced a universal primer site along with UMIs. TCRdb independently ran MiXCR on the 5' RACE reads; one entry per CDR3 protein. The sample includes about 300,000 distinct CDR3 sequences, 6.8% of them seen just once. The chain uses TRBV29-1 and TRBJ1-2; TRBD1 is a possible D gene (5 bases). This TCR derives from a man younger than 35 who received the YFV17D yellow fever vaccine. Source: PBMCs, taken about 49 days after the first yellow fever vaccination. The CDR3, as DNA: TGCAGCGCCGCCGGTGGGACCCCCCTCGCTAACTATGGCTACACCTTC. It specifies CSAAGGTPLANYGYTF.